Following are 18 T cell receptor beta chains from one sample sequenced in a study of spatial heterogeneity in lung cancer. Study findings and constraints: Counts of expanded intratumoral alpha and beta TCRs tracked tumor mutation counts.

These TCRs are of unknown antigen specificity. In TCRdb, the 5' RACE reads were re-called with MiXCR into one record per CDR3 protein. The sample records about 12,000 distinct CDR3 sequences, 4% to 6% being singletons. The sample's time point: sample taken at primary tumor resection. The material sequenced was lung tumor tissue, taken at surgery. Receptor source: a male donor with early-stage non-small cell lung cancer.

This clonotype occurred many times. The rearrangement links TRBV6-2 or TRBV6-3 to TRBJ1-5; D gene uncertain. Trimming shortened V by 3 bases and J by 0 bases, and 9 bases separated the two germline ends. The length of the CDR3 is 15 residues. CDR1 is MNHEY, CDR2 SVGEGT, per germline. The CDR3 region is CASSYLDYSNQPQHF. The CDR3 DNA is TGTGCCAGCAGTTATTTGGACTATAGCAATCAGCCCCAGCATTTT.

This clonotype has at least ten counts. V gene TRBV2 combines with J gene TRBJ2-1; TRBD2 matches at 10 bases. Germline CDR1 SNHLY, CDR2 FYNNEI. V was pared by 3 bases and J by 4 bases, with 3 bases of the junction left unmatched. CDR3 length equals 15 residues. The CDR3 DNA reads TGTGCCAGCAGTGATCTAGCGGGAGAGTACAATGAGCAGTTCTTC. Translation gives CASSDLAGEYNEQFF.

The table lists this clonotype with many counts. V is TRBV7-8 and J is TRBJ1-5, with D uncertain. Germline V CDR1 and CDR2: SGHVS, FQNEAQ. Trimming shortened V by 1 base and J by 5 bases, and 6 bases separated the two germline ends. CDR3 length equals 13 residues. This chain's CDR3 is CASSLVRDQPQHF. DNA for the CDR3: TGTGCCAGCAGCTTAGTGCGAGATCAGCCCCAGCATTTT.

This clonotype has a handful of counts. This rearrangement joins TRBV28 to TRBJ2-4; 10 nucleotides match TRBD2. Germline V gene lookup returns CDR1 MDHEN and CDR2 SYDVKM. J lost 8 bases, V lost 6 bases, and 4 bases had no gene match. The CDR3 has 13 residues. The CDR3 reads CASRAGGSDIQYF. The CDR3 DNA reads TGTGCCAGCAGAGCGGGGGGGTCGGACATTCAGTACTTC.

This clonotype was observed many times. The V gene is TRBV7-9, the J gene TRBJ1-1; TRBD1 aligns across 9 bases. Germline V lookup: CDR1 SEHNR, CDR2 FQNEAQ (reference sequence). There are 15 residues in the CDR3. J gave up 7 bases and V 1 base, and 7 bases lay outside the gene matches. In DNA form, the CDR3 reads TGTGCCAGCAGCTTAGGAGACAGGGGGAGGATTGAAGCTTTCTTT. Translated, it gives CASSLGDRGRIEAFF.

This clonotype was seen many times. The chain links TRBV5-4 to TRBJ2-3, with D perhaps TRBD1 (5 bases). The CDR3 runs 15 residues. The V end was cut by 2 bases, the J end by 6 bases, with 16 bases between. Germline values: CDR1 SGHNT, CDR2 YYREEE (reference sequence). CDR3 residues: CASSFRQNAADTQYF. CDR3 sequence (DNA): TGTGCCAGCAGCTTTCGACAGAACGCTGCGGATACGCAGTATTTT.

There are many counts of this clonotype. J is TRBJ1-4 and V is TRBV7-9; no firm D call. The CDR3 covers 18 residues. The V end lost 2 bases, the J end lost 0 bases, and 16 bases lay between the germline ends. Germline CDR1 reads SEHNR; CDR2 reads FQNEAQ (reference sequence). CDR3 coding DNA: TGTGCCAGCAGCTTAATCGCCAGAGCTTTTGCAACTAATGAAAAACTGTTTTTT. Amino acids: CASSLIARAFATNEKLFF. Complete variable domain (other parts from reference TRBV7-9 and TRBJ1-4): DTGVSQNPRHKITKRGQNVTFRCDPISEHNRLYWYRQTLGQGPEFLTYFQNEAQLEKSRLLSDRFSAERPKGSFSTLEIQRTEQGDSAMYLCASSLIARAFATNEKLFFGSGTQLSVL.

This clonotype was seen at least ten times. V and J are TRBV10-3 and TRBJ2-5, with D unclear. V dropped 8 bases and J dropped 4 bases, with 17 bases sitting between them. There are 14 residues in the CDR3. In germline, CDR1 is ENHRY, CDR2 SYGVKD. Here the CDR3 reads CAISMVPKGETQYF. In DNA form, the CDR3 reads TGTGCCATCTCGATGGTACCAAAAGGAGAGACCCAGTACTTC.

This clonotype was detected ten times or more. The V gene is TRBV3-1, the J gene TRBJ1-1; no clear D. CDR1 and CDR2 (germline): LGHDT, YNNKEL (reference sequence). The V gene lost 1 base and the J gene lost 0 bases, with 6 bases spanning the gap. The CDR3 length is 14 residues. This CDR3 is CASSQGQMNTEAFF. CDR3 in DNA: TGTGCCAGCAGCCAAGGACAAATGAACACTGAAGCTTTCTTT. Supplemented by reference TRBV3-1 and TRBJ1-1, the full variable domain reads DTAVSQTPKYLVTQMGNDKSIKCEQNLGHDTMYWYKQDSKKFLKIMFSYNNKELIINETVPNRFSPKSPDKAHLNLHINSLELGDSAVYFCASSQGQMNTEAFFGQGTRLTVV.

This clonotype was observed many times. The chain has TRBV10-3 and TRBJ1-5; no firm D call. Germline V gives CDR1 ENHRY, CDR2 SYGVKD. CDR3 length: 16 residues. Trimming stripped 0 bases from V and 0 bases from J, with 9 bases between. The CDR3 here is CAISESGPDSNQPQHF. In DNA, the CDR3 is TGTGCCATCAGTGAGTCAGGGCCAGATAGCAATCAGCCCCAGCATTTT.

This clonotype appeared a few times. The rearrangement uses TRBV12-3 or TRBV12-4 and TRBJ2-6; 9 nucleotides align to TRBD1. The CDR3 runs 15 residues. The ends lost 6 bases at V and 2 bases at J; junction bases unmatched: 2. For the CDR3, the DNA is TGTGCCAGCAGGGACAGGGGTACTGGGGCCAACGTCCTGACTTTC. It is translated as CASRDRGTGANVLTF.

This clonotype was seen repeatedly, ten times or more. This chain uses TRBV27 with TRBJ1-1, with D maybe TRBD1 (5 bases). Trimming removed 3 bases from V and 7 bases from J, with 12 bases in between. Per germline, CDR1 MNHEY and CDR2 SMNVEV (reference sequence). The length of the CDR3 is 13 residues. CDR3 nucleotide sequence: TGTGCCAGCAGTTTGACCAGGGAGCTTGAAGCTTTCTTT. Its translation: CASSLTRELEAFF.

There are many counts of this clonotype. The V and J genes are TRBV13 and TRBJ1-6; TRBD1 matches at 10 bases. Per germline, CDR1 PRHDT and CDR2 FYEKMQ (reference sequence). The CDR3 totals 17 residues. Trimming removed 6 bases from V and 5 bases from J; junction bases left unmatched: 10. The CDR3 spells CASSRQGASSHNSPLHF. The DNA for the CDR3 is TGTGCCAGCAGTAGACAGGGGGCGTCTTCCCATAATTCACCCCTCCACTTT.

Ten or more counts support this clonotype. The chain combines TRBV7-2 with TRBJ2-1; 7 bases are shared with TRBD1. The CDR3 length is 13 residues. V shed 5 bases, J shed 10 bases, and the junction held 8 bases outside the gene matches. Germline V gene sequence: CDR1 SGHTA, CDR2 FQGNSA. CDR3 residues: CASSPHQGVEQFF. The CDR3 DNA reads TGTGCCAGCAGCCCACACCAGGGGGTAGAGCAGTTCTTC.

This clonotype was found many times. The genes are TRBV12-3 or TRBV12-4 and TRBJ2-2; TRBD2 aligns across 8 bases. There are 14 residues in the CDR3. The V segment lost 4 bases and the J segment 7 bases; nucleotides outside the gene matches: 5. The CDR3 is CASSSLAGSGELFF. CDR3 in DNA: TGTGCCAGCAGTTCCTTAGCGGGGAGCGGGGAGCTGTTTTTT.

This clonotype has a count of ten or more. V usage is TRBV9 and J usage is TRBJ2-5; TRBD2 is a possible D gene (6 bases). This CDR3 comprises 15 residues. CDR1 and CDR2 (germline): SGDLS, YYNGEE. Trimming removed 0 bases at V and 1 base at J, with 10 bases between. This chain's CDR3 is CASSVAVGGQETQYF. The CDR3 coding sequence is TGTGCCAGCAGCGTAGCTGTGGGGGGCCAAGAGACCCAGTACTTC.

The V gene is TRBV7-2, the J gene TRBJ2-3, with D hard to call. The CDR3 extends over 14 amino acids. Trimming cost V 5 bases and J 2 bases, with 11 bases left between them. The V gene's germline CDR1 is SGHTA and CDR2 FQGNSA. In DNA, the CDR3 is TGTGCCAGCAGCCCCCGATCGACCACAGATACGCAGTATTTT. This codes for CASSPRSTTDTQYF. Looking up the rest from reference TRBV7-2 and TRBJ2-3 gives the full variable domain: GAGVSQSPSNKVTEKGKDVELRCDPISGHTALYWYRQSLGQGLEFLIYFQGNSAPDKSGLPSDRFSAERTGGSVSTLTIQRTQQEDSAVYLCASSPRSTTDTQYFGPGTRLTVL.

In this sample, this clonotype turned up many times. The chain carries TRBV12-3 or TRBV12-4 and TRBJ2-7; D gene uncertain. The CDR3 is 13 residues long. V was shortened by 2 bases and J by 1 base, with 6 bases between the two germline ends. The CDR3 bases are TGTGCCAGCAGTTTACAGATATCCTACGAGCAGTACGTC. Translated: CASSLQISYEQYV.